This T cell receptor beta chain stems from a study of vaccination and CD4 T cells after COVID-19. Across the study: Convalescent persons amounted to six males plus four females, two of whom were Hispanic. Findings of the study overall: In convalescent patients, a median approximately 86% of post-vaccine SARS-CoV-2-reactive clones appeared only after vaccination.

Treatment specified: 10-day PBMC culture with coronavirus spike peptide pools or control peptides (ViraFEST assay). ViraFEST grew antigen-specific T cells using peptide pools, then sequenced TCRs. An Oncomine TCR Beta short-read assay was used to sequence the DNA from cultured CD4+ T cells. Extraction of genomic DNA was performed on cultured CD4+ T cells. MiXCR was run by TCRdb on the PCR reads, yielding one entry per CDR3 protein. This repertoire shows fewer than 15,000 distinct CDR3 sequences, about 50% found once; its top ten account for roughly 5%. A note on this clonotype: Antigen specificity is unknown.

The V gene end was trimmed by 5 bases and the J gene end by 3 bases; junction bases not matched to a gene: 4. The CDR3 contains 14 residues. Germline CDR1 and CDR2: SEHNR and FQNEAQ (reference sequence). The rearrangement links TRBV7-9 to TRBJ2-7; 10 positions agree with TRBD2. The sample consisted of CD4+ T cells from blood, cultured in vitro, taken before SARS-CoV-2 vaccination. This receptor was taken from a human donor who had recovered from COVID-19. CDR3 DNA: TGTGCCAGCAGCGGGCGGACTAGCGGCTACGAGCAGTACTTC. It codes for CASSGRTSGYEQYF. The variable domain in full, completed from reference TRBV7-9 and TRBJ2-7, reads DTGVSQNPRHKITKRGQNVTFRCDPISEHNRLYWYRQTLGQGPEFLTYFQNEAQLEKSRLLSDRFSAERPKGSFSTLEIQRTEQGDSAMYLCASSGRTSGYEQYFGPGTRLTVT.